Presented here are 19 T cell receptor beta chains from one specimen sequenced in a study of blood T cell repertoires in COVID-19. The data were produced by immunoSEQ multiplex PCR, yet TCRdb's version contains in-frame clones alone and is incomplete. The top ten clones hold less than 15% of a sample with about 220,000 clones, roughly 90% of them seen once. Sequenced input: PBMCs or T cells enriched from blood (not recorded which). The receptors originated from a man aged 25 to 45 who had been exposed to COVID-19.

The chain combines TRBV12-3 or TRBV12-4 with TRBJ1-6; 8 bases map to TRBD1. CDR3 size: 12 residues. The V and J ends lost 7 bases and 13 bases, in that order; junction bases with no gene match: 6. In DNA form, the CDR3 reads TGTGCCAGCAACTTACAGGGGGTGCCCCTCCACTTT. Protein sequence: CASNLQGVPLHF.

The chain couples TRBV7-2 to TRBJ1-2, with 11 positions matching TRBD1. The ends lost 5 bases at V and 0 bases at J; junction bases unmatched: 8. The CDR3 spans 17 residues. CDR1 SGHTA and CDR2 FQGNSA come from the germline V gene. The DNA for the CDR3 is TGTGCCAGCAGCCGCCCGGGGACAGGGGGAGCTAACTATGGCTACACCTTC. This encodes CASSRPGTGGANYGYTF.

The CDR3 nucleotides read TGCAGTGCTGCGGGGGCGCAGTATTTT. The encoded protein is CSAAGAQYF. The chain employs TRBV20-1 and TRBJ2-3, with 7 positions matching TRBD2. CDR1 and CDR2 from the germline V gene are DFQATT and SNEGSKA (reference sequence). Trimming removed 5 bases from V and 10 bases from J; junction bases left unmatched: 0. CDR3 length equals 9 residues.

J is TRBJ2-3 and V is TRBV5-4; 12 bases align to TRBD2. Losses at the gene ends were 2 bases for V and 3 bases for J; bases not matched to a gene: 4. Per germline, CDR1 SGHNT and CDR2 YYREEE (reference sequence). CDR3 length: 16 residues. CDR3 in DNA: TGTGCCAGCAGCTTCCGACTAGCGGGGGAAACAGATACGCAGTATTTT. This gives the protein CASSFRLAGETDTQYF.

This clone has only one observation. The genes are TRBV4-3 and TRBJ2-6; 8 bases map to TRBD2. Germline trimming cut 0 bases from V and 5 bases from J; bases unmatched to any gene: 12. CDR3 length: 19 amino acids. Germline V lookup: CDR1 LGHNA, CDR2 YSLEER. The CDR3 spells CASSQDSSGGAVWANVLTF. The CDR3 nucleotides read TGCGCCAGCAGCCAAGATTCATCCGGGGGGGCCGTTTGGGCCAACGTCCTGACTTTC.

This sequence joins TRBV29-1 and TRBJ1-3; possible D gene TRBD1, 6 bases. V was pared by 6 bases and J by 0 bases, with 12 bases between. CDR3 size: 14 residues. Germline CDR1 and CDR2: SQVTM and ANQGSEA. The DNA for the CDR3 is TGCAGCGTAGTCACAGGGAGCTCTGGAAACACCATATATTTT. This encodes CSVVTGSSGNTIYF. The whole variable domain, remainder taken from reference TRBV29-1 and TRBJ1-3, is SAVISQKPSRDICQRGTSLTIQCQVDSQVTMMFWYRQQPGQSLTLIATANQGSEATYESGFVIDKFPISRPNLTFSTLTVSNMSPEDSSIYLCSVVTGSSGNTIYFGEGSWLTVV.

This clone appeared once. This sequence joins TRBV6-4 and TRBJ1-2; no definite D call. The CDR3 is made up of 12 amino acids. The V gene's germline CDR1 is MRHNA and CDR2 SNTAGT. Trimming removed 0 bases at V and 4 bases at J, with 3 bases between. The CDR3 loop reads CASSDSSYGYTF. The CDR3 bases are TGTGCCAGCAGTGACTCCAGCTATGGCTACACCTTC.

This chain joins TRBV5-4 and TRBJ2-7; 7 nucleotides match TRBD1. Losses at the gene ends were 4 bases for V and 0 bases for J; bases not matched to a gene: 7. The CDR3 runs 15 residues. Germline CDR1 reads SGHNT; CDR2 reads YYREEE (reference sequence). CDR3 nucleotides: TGTGCCAGCAGCCCGACAGGGATGAGCTCCTACGAGCAGTACTTC. Amino acid sequence: CASSPTGMSSYEQYF.

The chain combines TRBV12-5 with TRBJ2-5, with 8 bases lining up with TRBD1. V was clipped by 7 bases and J by 1 base; unmatched bases: 20. The CDR3 has 19 residues. Germline CDR1 and CDR2: LGHNT and FRNRAP. CDR3 DNA sequence: TGTGCTAGTGATGGAGGGCGGCAGGGGGCACGCATTGGCCAAGAGACCCAGTACTTC. Residues: CASDGGRQGARIGQETQYF.

The CDR3 nucleotides are TGCAGCGGCGGTGGACTGTATGGCTACACCTTC. Residues: CSGGGLYGYTF. The genes are TRBV29-1 and TRBJ1-2; no clear D gene. The CDR3 sequence is 11 residues long. V gave up 7 bases and J gave up 5 bases, with 11 bases separating them. CDR1 SQVTM and CDR2 ANQGSEA come from the germline V gene.

CDR3 DNA: TGTGCCAGCAGCTTGGAGGTAGCGGGGGGGAGAGAGACCCAGTACTTC. This gives the protein CASSLEVAGGRETQYF. The chain is built from TRBV5-6 and TRBJ2-5; 11 bases match TRBD2. This CDR3 contains 16 residues. Per the germline V gene, CDR1 is SGHDT and CDR2 is YYEEEE. V shed 0 bases and J 4 bases; nucleotides not matched to a gene: 5.

The V gene is TRBV6-5, the J gene TRBJ2-3, with a possible D match to TRBD2 (5 bases). The V end was cut by 6 bases, the J end by 7 bases, with 8 bases between. CDR3 length equals 11 residues. Germline CDR1 reads MNHEY; CDR2 reads SVGAGI. This CDR3 is CASRGGNTQYF. CDR3 nucleotides: TGTGCCAGCAGAGGAGGAAATACGCAGTATTTT.

V usage is TRBV5-1 and J usage is TRBJ1-3, with D possibly TRBD1 on 5 matching bases. V was clipped by 6 bases and J by 0 bases, with 19 bases between them. This CDR3 spans 17 amino acids. The germline V gene encodes CDR1 SGHRS and CDR2 YFSETQ. The CDR3 DNA follows: TGCGCCAGCACCGCCGCCGGGGGGGGTAGCTCTGGAAACACCATATATTTT. Its translation is CASTAAGGGSSGNTIYF. The entire variable domain, with the rest obtained from reference TRBV5-1 and TRBJ1-3, is as follows: KAGVTQTPRYLIKTRGQQVTLSCSPISGHRSVSWYQQTPGQGLQFLFEYFSETQRNKGNFPGRFSGRQFSNSRSEMNVSTLELGDSALYLCASTAAGGGSSGNTIYFGEGSWLTVV.

The chain is built from TRBV4-2 and TRBJ2-1, with D hard to call. The CDR3 consists of 13 residues. V was cut by 4 bases and J by 5 bases, with 9 bases left in between. In germline, CDR1 is LGHNA, CDR2 YNFKEQ. This chain's CDR3 is CASSPDSNNEQFF. As DNA, the CDR3 is TGTGCCAGCAGCCCCGACTCTAACAATGAGCAGTTCTTC.

The count of this clone is one. Other DNA sequences of this sample code for an identical CDR3. The rearrangement links TRBV4-1 to TRBJ1-1, with 8 bases aligning to TRBD1. CDR3 size: 13 residues. The germline gives CDR1 MGHRA, CDR2 YSYEKL. V was pared by 4 bases and J by 5 bases, with 3 bases of the junction left unmatched. The CDR3 reads CASSLTGGTEAFF. The CDR3 DNA reads TGCGCCAGCAGCCTCACAGGGGGGACTGAAGCTTTCTTT.

The V gene is TRBV3-1 (or the pseudogene TRBV3-2), the J gene TRBJ2-1; 9 bases match TRBD2. This CDR3 is 15 amino acids long. The J segment lost 7 bases and the V segment lost 4 bases, leaving 8 bases of the junction unmatched. Germline V gene sequence: CDR1 LGHDT, CDR2 YNNKEL (reference sequence). CDR3 residues: CASSPSGALGNEQFF. The CDR3 nucleotides are TGTGCCAGCAGCCCTAGCGGGGCCCTGGGGAATGAGCAGTTCTTC.

The rearrangement joins TRBV12-5 to TRBJ1-1; D may be TRBD1 (6 bases). This CDR3 has 14 amino acids. Trimming shortened V by 5 bases and J by 1 base, and 11 bases separated the two germline ends. Germline V gene lookup returns CDR1 LGHNT and CDR2 FRNRAP. The CDR3 loop is CASGAQTGNTEAFF. As DNA, the CDR3 is TGTGCTAGTGGTGCCCAGACAGGGAACACTGAAGCTTTCTTT. Supplemented by reference TRBV12-5 and TRBJ1-1, the full variable domain reads DARVTQTPRHKVTEMGQEVTMRCQPILGHNTVFWYRQTMMQGLELLAYFRNRAPLDDSGMPKDRFSAEMPDATLATLKIQPSEPRDSAVYFCASGAQTGNTEAFFGQGTRLTVV.

This sequence joins TRBV7-6 and TRBJ2-5; 12 nucleotides match TRBD2. The CDR3 is 15 residues long. J was trimmed by 7 bases and V by 5 bases; bases with no gene match: 8. Germline values: CDR1 SGHVS, CDR2 FNYEAQ. The CDR3 DNA sequence: TGTGCCAGCAGCCCTAGCGGGGGGGCCGGAGGGACCCAGTACTTC. Translation: CASSPSGGAGGTQYF.

Turning to this clone: The sample holds other DNA sequences that translate to the same CDR3. The genes are TRBV11-1 and TRBJ2-7; weak D call: TRBD1 (6 bases). The CDR3 extends over 12 amino acids. Trimming removed 5 bases at V and 4 bases at J, with 9 bases between. The germline V gene has CDR1 SGHAT and CDR2 FQDESV (reference sequence). The CDR3 DNA sequence: TGTGCCAGCAGCCCGGACAGATACGAGCAGTACTTC. Its protein product is CASSPDRYEQYF.